This TCR beta chain was recorded in a study of blood T cell repertoires in COVID-19. Original processing methods: Nucleated cell number was recorded as an estimate derived from reference gene primer amplification. Sequencing was performed with immunoSEQ multiplex PCR; in TCRdb, only in-frame clones are kept and a portion is missing. The V and J calls and clone size come from that table; D and trimming were worked out from the DNA. The sample contains approximately 150,000 clones, about four fifths of which appear only once. With V trimmed by 4 bases and J by 8 bases, 2 bases remained unmatched. Germline V gives CDR1 SGHRS, CDR2 YFSETQ. The CDR3 has 12 amino acids.

This TCR was recovered from a woman older than 75 with acute or convalescent COVID-19. This chain joins TRBV5-1 and TRBJ1-1, with TRBD1 matching over 10 bases. Sequenced sample: peripheral blood. The CDR3 region is CASSLGQGEAFF. CDR3 DNA: TGCGCCAGCAGCCTGGGACAGGGGGAAGCTTTCTTT. The variable domain in full, completed from reference TRBV5-1 and TRBJ1-1, reads KAGVTQTPRYLIKTRGQQVTLSCSPISGHRSVSWYQQTPGQGLQFLFEYFSETQRNKGNFPGRFSGRQFSNSRSEMNVSTLELGDSALYLCASSLGQGEAFFGQGTRLTVV.